These T cell receptor beta chains were read from a single sample in a study of control samples from healthy donors and cancer patients. Profiling relied on immunoSEQ multiplex PCR, and the TCRdb table lists in-frame clones only, not all of them. The table shows approximately 37,000 clones, with around 83% occurring only once. Input material: PBMCs. The receptors stem from a woman in her fifties or sixties with lung cancer. CDR3s include the opening cysteine and the closing phenylalanine or tryptophan. A D gene is named only where the DNA matches it firmly. Clone size is stated in some rows and not others, as once, few, many or a class when expanded.

clone_size: once; d_call: NA; v_call: TRBV5-4; j_call: TRBJ2-4; cdr3_nt: TGTGCCAGCAGCTCCCCCGTTTTAGCCAAAAACATTCAGTACTTC; cdr3_aa: CASSSPVLAKNIQYF
clone_size: NA; d_call: NA; v_call: TRBV7-6; j_call: TRBJ1-1; cdr3_nt: TGTGCCAGCAGCTTAGGGGAAGGGAACACTGAAGCTTTCTTT; cdr3_aa: CASSLGEGNTEAFF
clone_size: NA; d_call: TRBD1; v_call: TRBV18; j_call: TRBJ2-2; cdr3_nt: TGTGCCAGCTCACGACAGGGGTCCTTTACCGGGGAGCTGTTTTTT; cdr3_aa: CASSRQGSFTGELFF
clone_size: NA; d_call: NA; v_call: TRBV21-1; j_call: TRBJ2-7; cdr3_nt: TGTGCCAGCAGCAAGGGGACGGGAGATTCCTACGAGCAGTACTTC; cdr3_aa: CASSKGTGDSYEQYF
clone_size: NA; d_call: NA; v_call: TRBV21-1; j_call: TRBJ2-2; cdr3_nt: TGTGCCAGCAGCATCCGGGGTCGGTCCGGGACCACGAACACCGGGGAGCTGTTTTTT; cdr3_aa: CASSIRGRSGTTNTGELFF
clone_size: NA; d_call: TRBD1; v_call: TRBV15; j_call: TRBJ1-4; cdr3_nt: TGTGCCACCTCCGGGACAGGTTCACGAAGGGAAAAACTGTTTTTT; cdr3_aa: CATSGTGSRREKLFF
clone_size: NA; d_call: NA; v_call: TRBV6-2/TRBV6-3; j_call: TRBJ2-7; cdr3_nt: TGTGCCAGCAGCCCCAACGATCGGCCCGCCTACATCCCCAGCACAACCCTCTACGAGCAGTACTTC; cdr3_aa: CASSPNDRPAYIPSTTLYEQYF
clone_size: NA; d_call: NA; v_call: TRBV11-3; j_call: TRBJ1-2; cdr3_nt: TGTGCCAGCAGCTTACCGGGAAAAGATGGCTACACCTTC; cdr3_aa: CASSLPGKDGYTF
clone_size: NA; d_call: TRBD1; v_call: TRBV5-6; j_call: TRBJ2-7; cdr3_nt: TGTGCCAGCAGCTCAGGGATGACAGGGTCCTACGAGCAGTACTTC; cdr3_aa: CASSSGMTGSYEQYF
clone_size: NA; d_call: NA; v_call: TRBV6-6; j_call: TRBJ1-2; cdr3_nt: TGTGCCAGCGAGAAACAGGGTCGGGGCTACACCTTC; cdr3_aa: CASEKQGRGYTF
clone_size: NA; d_call: NA; v_call: TRBV6-5; j_call: TRBJ2-7; cdr3_nt: TGTGCCAGCAGTTACGCGAGAGGGGCGGCCACCTACGAGCAGTACTTC; cdr3_aa: CASSYARGAATYEQYF
clone_size: once; d_call: NA; v_call: TRBV19; j_call: TRBJ1-5; cdr3_nt: TGTGCCAGTAGTATGTGGGAGAGCAATCAGCCCCAGCATTTT; cdr3_aa: CASSMWESNQPQHF
clone_size: once; d_call: TRBD1; v_call: TRBV12-3/TRBV12-4; j_call: TRBJ2-2; cdr3_nt: TGTGCCAGCAGTCAGGGGGCCGGCGGGGAGCTGTTTTTT; cdr3_aa: CASSQGAGGELFF
clone_size: NA; d_call: TRBD2; v_call: TRBV29-1; j_call: TRBJ2-3; cdr3_nt: TGCAGCGTATCGGGACTAGAAAACACAGATACGCAGTATTTT; cdr3_aa: CSVSGLENTDTQYF
clone_size: NA; d_call: NA; v_call: TRBV7-9; j_call: TRBJ1-2; cdr3_nt: TGTGCCAGCAGCTTAGTAGGGGATGGCTACACCTTC; cdr3_aa: CASSLVGDGYTF
clone_size: few; d_call: NA; v_call: TRBV3-1/TRBV3-2; j_call: TRBJ1-2; cdr3_nt: TGTGCCAGCAGCCCGCTTGAGACGGCCCCTGGCTACACCTTC; cdr3_aa: CASSPLETAPGYTF
clone_size: NA; d_call: NA; v_call: TRBV24-1; j_call: TRBJ1-2; cdr3_nt: TGTGCCACTTCAACAGGGTCTAACTATGGCTACACCTTC; cdr3_aa: CATSTGSNYGYTF
clone_size: NA; d_call: NA; v_call: TRBV7-9; j_call: TRBJ2-1; cdr3_nt: TGTGCCAGCAGCAACGCTGAGGGCTTCTTC; cdr3_aa: CASSNAEGFF
clone_size: NA; d_call: NA; v_call: TRBV7-9; j_call: TRBJ1-4; cdr3_nt: TGTGTCAGCAGCCCCTACCCGGAACTGTTTTTT; cdr3_aa: CVSSPYPELFF
clone_size: NA; d_call: NA; v_call: TRBV21-1; j_call: TRBJ2-5; cdr3_nt: TGTGCCAGCAGCAAAGATAGGAGGATCCCTGGAGAGACCCAGTACTTC; cdr3_aa: CASSKDRRIPGETQYF
clone_size: NA; d_call: NA; v_call: TRBV2; j_call: TRBJ1-5; cdr3_nt: TGTGCCAGCAGTGGCCCCGTTGGTGCAACTTTAAGCAATCAGCCCCAGCATTTT; cdr3_aa: CASSGPVGATLSNQPQHF
clone_size: NA; d_call: NA; v_call: TRBV27; j_call: TRBJ1-2; cdr3_nt: TGTGCCAGCAGTTTATTACGGGGGGACTATGGCTACACCTTC; cdr3_aa: CASSLLRGDYGYTF
clone_size: NA; d_call: NA; v_call: TRBV18; j_call: TRBJ2-3; cdr3_nt: TGTGCCAGCTCACCATTGGAGGAAACGCAGTATTTT; cdr3_aa: CASSPLEETQYF
clone_size: NA; d_call: TRBD1; v_call: TRBV7-3; j_call: TRBJ2-7; cdr3_nt: TGTGCCAGCAGCAGGGACAGCCAGTCCTACGAGCAGTACTTC; cdr3_aa: CASSRDSQSYEQYF
clone_size: NA; d_call: NA; v_call: TRBV6-2/TRBV6-3; j_call: TRBJ2-7; cdr3_nt: TGTGCCAGCAGTTACCTCGGACAGATAAAGCAGGAGCAGTACTTC; cdr3_aa: CASSYLGQIKQEQYF
clone_size: NA; d_call: NA; v_call: TRBV9; j_call: TRBJ2-2; cdr3_nt: TGTGCCAGCAGCGTAGGGCAGGGGACAAACACCGGGGAGCTGTTTTTT; cdr3_aa: CASSVGQGTNTGELFF
clone_size: NA; d_call: NA; v_call: TRBV12-3/TRBV12-4; j_call: TRBJ1-6; cdr3_nt: TGTGCCAGCAGTTACGCTAAATCACCCCTCCACTTT; cdr3_aa: CASSYAKSPLHF
clone_size: NA; d_call: NA; v_call: TRBV12-3/TRBV12-4; j_call: TRBJ1-2; cdr3_nt: TGTGCCAGCAGTTTAGGGGACGCGGGGGGCTACACCTTC; cdr3_aa: CASSLGDAGGYTF
clone_size: NA; d_call: TRBD2; v_call: TRBV7-3; j_call: TRBJ2-5; cdr3_nt: TGTGCCAGCAGCTTGGGGACTAGCGGCCCGGAGACCCAGTACTTC; cdr3_aa: CASSLGTSGPETQYF
clone_size: NA; d_call: NA; v_call: TRBV5-1; j_call: TRBJ1-1; cdr3_nt: TGCGCCAGCAGCACACAGGGTAGCACTGAAGCTTTCTTT; cdr3_aa: CASSTQGSTEAFF
clone_size: NA; d_call: NA; v_call: TRBV11-2; j_call: TRBJ1-2; cdr3_nt: TGTGCCAGCACCCTTAGATCGGGGTTTGGCTATGGCTACACCTTC; cdr3_aa: CASTLRSGFGYGYTF
clone_size: NA; d_call: TRBD1; v_call: TRBV6-5; j_call: TRBJ2-3; cdr3_nt: TGTGCCAGCAGTTACTCGGCAGGGGGCTTCGCAGATACGCAGTATTTT; cdr3_aa: CASSYSAGGFADTQYF
clone_size: medium-sized; d_call: NA; v_call: TRBV3-1/TRBV3-2; j_call: TRBJ1-1; cdr3_nt: TGTGCCAGCAGCTCGCCAGGGTTGGCCACTGAAGCTTTCTTT; cdr3_aa: CASSSPGLATEAFF
clone_size: NA; d_call: NA; v_call: TRBV12-3/TRBV12-4; j_call: TRBJ2-1; cdr3_nt: TGTGCCAGCAGTAACTTGGGAGGGCAGTTCTTC; cdr3_aa: CASSNLGGQFF
clone_size: NA; d_call: NA; v_call: TRBV7-8; j_call: TRBJ2-7; cdr3_nt: TGTGCCAGCAGCTTAAGCCCGGACATAGCCGAGCAGTACTTC; cdr3_aa: CASSLSPDIAEQYF
clone_size: NA; d_call: NA; v_call: TRBV18; j_call: TRBJ1-2; cdr3_nt: TGTGCCAGCTCACCTGACAGGAAAGACTATGGCTACACCTTC; cdr3_aa: CASSPDRKDYGYTF
clone_size: NA; d_call: NA; v_call: TRBV3-1/TRBV3-2; j_call: TRBJ1-3; cdr3_nt: TGTGCCAGCAGCCAAGATCTGGGAAGCTCTGGAAACACCATATATTTT; cdr3_aa: CASSQDLGSSGNTIYF
clone_size: NA; d_call: NA; v_call: TRBV29-1; j_call: TRBJ2-7; cdr3_nt: TGCAGCGCGCGTCAGACGGTCGAGCAGTACTTC; cdr3_aa: CSARQTVEQYF
clone_size: NA; d_call: NA; v_call: TRBV3-1/TRBV3-2; j_call: TRBJ1-6; cdr3_nt: TGTGCCAGCAGCTCGGCAGGAGGAAATTCACCCCTCCACTTT; cdr3_aa: CASSSAGGNSPLHF
clone_size: NA; d_call: TRBD1; v_call: TRBV10-3; j_call: TRBJ2-7; cdr3_nt: TGTGCCATCAGTGAGTCGGGACAGGGGCACTACGAGCAGTACTTC; cdr3_aa: CAISESGQGHYEQYF
clone_size: few; d_call: NA; v_call: TRBV7-8; j_call: TRBJ2-5; cdr3_nt: TGTGCCAGCAGGGGGTCAGGGTCACAAGAGACCCAGTACTTC; cdr3_aa: CASRGSGSQETQYF
clone_size: NA; d_call: NA; v_call: TRBV15; j_call: TRBJ2-1; cdr3_nt: TGTGCCACCAGCACCGGCGGGGTTTCCTACAATGAGCAGTTCTTC; cdr3_aa: CATSTGGVSYNEQFF
clone_size: NA; d_call: NA; v_call: TRBV7-5; j_call: TRBJ2-7; cdr3_nt: TGTGCCAGAACCAACTGGGGACAGATCTACGAGCAGTACTTC; cdr3_aa: CARTNWGQIYEQYF
clone_size: few; d_call: TRBD1; v_call: TRBV11-2; j_call: TRBJ1-1; cdr3_nt: TGTGCCAGCAGCATAGACAGGGGGCAGCGCACTGAAGCTTTCTTT; cdr3_aa: CASSIDRGQRTEAFF
clone_size: NA; d_call: NA; v_call: TRBV27; j_call: TRBJ2-7; cdr3_nt: TGTGCCAGCAGTTCTGCACCGAGGGGGTCCTACGAGCAGTACTTC; cdr3_aa: CASSSAPRGSYEQYF
clone_size: once; d_call: TRBD2; v_call: TRBV6-1; j_call: TRBJ2-3; cdr3_nt: TGTGCCAGCAGTGAAGGGACTAGCGGGAGCGCAGATACGCAGTATTTT; cdr3_aa: CASSEGTSGSADTQYF
clone_size: NA; d_call: TRBD1; v_call: TRBV24-1; j_call: TRBJ2-2; cdr3_nt: TGTGCCACCAGTGATTCTTCCGGGACAGGGGTCGGGGAGCTGTTTTTT; cdr3_aa: CATSDSSGTGVGELFF
clone_size: NA; d_call: NA; v_call: TRBV7-9; j_call: TRBJ2-3; cdr3_nt: TGTGCGCTTAGATTCGGCGGCACAGATACGCAGTATTTT; cdr3_aa: CALRFGGTDTQYF
clone_size: NA; d_call: TRBD1; v_call: TRBV18; j_call: TRBJ1-4; cdr3_nt: TGTGCCAGCTCGCTCGACAGGGCCGGTGGAACTAATGAAAAACTGTTTTTT; cdr3_aa: CASSLDRAGGTNEKLFF